Presented here are 22 T cell receptor beta chains from one specimen sequenced in a study of CD8+ T cells in alopecia areata. cDNA prepared by RNA extraction and subsequent reverse transcription served as the template for sequencing. Here immunoSEQ multiplex PCR was the method, and the copy in TCRdb shows in-frame clones only, minus some. The sample has approximately 220,000 clones; 35% to 40% are singletons. Treatment reported: oral pan-JAK inhibitor, 5-10 mg twice daily. The sample here was CD4+ T cells sorted from blood, taken around week 34, from a patient treated with tofacitinib. Source of these receptors: a human donor with alopecia areata.

V and J are TRBV4-1 and TRBJ2-1; 9 bases agree with TRBD2. CDR3 length: 17 residues. With 2 bases clipped from V and 4 bases from J, the junction kept 9 bases outside the gene matches. CDR1 is MGHRA, CDR2 YSYEKL, per germline. In nucleotides, the CDR3 is TGCGCCAGCAGCCAACTCTCTCCGGGACTAGCTTACAATGAGCAGTTCTTC. It translates to CASSQLSPGLAYNEQFF.

This clone was seen more than once but under ten times. V usage is TRBV29-1 and J usage is TRBJ2-3; TRBD1 matches 7 bases. Germline CDR1 reads SQVTM; CDR2 reads ANQGSEA. V lost 4 bases and J lost 0; bases outside the gene matches: 1. CDR3 length equals 13 residues. CDR3 DNA: TGCAGCGTTGTGGGACAGAGCACAGATACGCAGTATTTT. Encoded protein: CSVVGQSTDTQYF.

The genes are TRBV29-1 and TRBJ1-5; D not certain. CDR3 size: 13 residues. The germline V gene has CDR1 SQVTM and CDR2 ANQGSEA. The V and J ends lost 3 bases and 0 bases respectively, with 6 bases between them. The CDR3 protein is CSVEGNSNQPQHF. The CDR3, as DNA: TGCAGCGTTGAGGGGAATAGCAATCAGCCCCAGCATTTT.

The chain combines TRBV2 with TRBJ2-3; weak D call: TRBD1 (5 bases). This CDR3 is 13 amino acids long. Germline CDR1 is SNHLY and CDR2 is FYNNEI. Trimming removed 7 bases from V and 1 base from J, with 9 bases in between. This chain's CDR3 is CASNVRGTDTQYF. The CDR3 coding sequence is TGTGCCAGCAACGTCAGGGGCACAGATACGCAGTATTTT.

The V and J genes are TRBV10-3 and TRBJ1-1; 8 nucleotides line up with TRBD1. CDR3 length: 16 residues. V dropped 4 bases and J dropped 4; count of bases not matched to a gene: 11. Germline assignment: CDR1 ENHRY and CDR2 SYGVKD. The CDR3 DNA sequence: TGTGCCATCAGTGGGGGATTGCAGGGGGCCAGCACTGAAGCTTTCTTT. Its protein is CAISGGLQGASTEAFF.

J is TRBJ1-1 and V is TRBV7-9; 8 bases fit TRBD1. The CDR3 totals 15 residues. Germline V gene data show CDR1 as SEHNR and CDR2 as FQNEAQ (reference sequence). J gave up 7 bases and V 5 bases, and 12 bases lay outside the gene matches. The CDR3 coding sequence is TGTGCCAGCAGCAAATTGACGGGACAGGACGTTGAAGCTTTCTTT. Residues: CASSKLTGQDVEAFF. Complete variable domain (other parts from reference TRBV7-9 and TRBJ1-1): DTGVSQNPRHKITKRGQNVTFRCDPISEHNRLYWYRQTLGQGPEFLTYFQNEAQLEKSRLLSDRFSAERPKGSFSTLEIQRTEQGDSAMYLCASSKLTGQDVEAFFGQGTRLTVV.

This clone appeared a few times. The chain recombines TRBV28 with TRBJ2-1; no definite D call. The CDR3 is 12 amino acids. V shed 3 bases and J shed 9 bases, with 9 bases lying between them. CDR1 is MDHEN and CDR2 is SYDVKM in the germline V gene. The CDR3 DNA reads as TGTGCCAGCAGTTTGGGGTTGGGTGAGCAGTTCTTC. Its translation is CASSLGLGEQFF.

In its sample, this clone was seen once. This rearrangement joins TRBV4-1 to TRBJ2-7, with D possibly TRBD1 on 5 matching bases. This CDR3 spans 12 amino acids. V lost 3 bases, J lost 7 bases, and 10 bases lay in between. Germline V gene lookup returns CDR1 MGHRA and CDR2 YSYEKL. The CDR3 sequence is CASSQSQAEQYF. CDR3 bases: TGCGCCAGCAGCCAGTCACAGGCAGAGCAGTACTTC.

This clone was counted between two and nine times. The genes are TRBV5-1 and TRBJ2-3; TRBD1 is a possible D gene (6 bases). The germline V gene has CDR1 SGHRS and CDR2 YFSETQ. With 0 bases removed from V and 8 bases from J, the gap between germline ends came to 13 bases. This CDR3 is 14 amino acids long. The CDR3 here is CASSLGQDTGTQYF. The CDR3 DNA reads TGCGCCAGCAGCTTGGGACAGGATACCGGTACGCAGTATTTT.

The V and J genes are TRBV27 and TRBJ2-2; 7 bases are shared with TRBD1. Per the germline V gene, CDR1 is MNHEY and CDR2 is SMNVEV (reference sequence). The CDR3 consists of 16 residues. Trimming took 6 bases from V and 4 from J; bases not matched to a gene: 11. The CDR3 DNA reads as TGTGCCAGCAGCACGACCGGGACAGCAAGCACCGGGGAGCTGTTTTTT. Residues: CASSTTGTASTGELFF.

The chain recombines TRBV27 with TRBJ2-6; either TRBD1 or TRBD2 may supply D (6 bases each). The V and J ends lost 7 bases and 4 bases respectively, with 17 bases between them. The germline V gene has CDR1 MNHEY and CDR2 SMNVEV (reference sequence). The CDR3 extends over 16 amino acids. The CDR3 DNA reads TGTGCCAGCAAACCAGGGGAGGCGCGCGGGGCCAACGTCCTGACTTTC. Translated, it gives CASKPGEARGANVLTF.

The chain combines TRBV9 with TRBJ1-1; 10 bases align to TRBD1. Germline lookup yields CDR1 SGDLS and CDR2 YYNGEE. J lost 3 bases, V lost 0 bases, and 2 bases had no gene match. The CDR3 contains 15 residues. The CDR3 reads CASSVEGQGYTEAFF. The DNA of the CDR3 is TGTGCCAGCAGCGTAGAGGGACAGGGGTACACTGAAGCTTTCTTT.

The rearrangement joins TRBV19 to TRBJ2-4; D could derive from TRBD1 or TRBD2 (5 bases each). This CDR3 contains 16 residues. Trimming stripped 6 bases from V and 4 bases from J, with 19 bases between. Per the germline V gene, CDR1 is LNHDA and CDR2 is SQIVND (reference sequence). The CDR3 DNA follows: TGTGCCAGTAGCCGACCCCTACAGGACTCTAAAAACATTCAGTACTTC. Residues: CASSRPLQDSKNIQYF.

The chain joins TRBV30 to TRBJ1-1; TRBD1 agrees at 8 bases. This CDR3 has 13 amino acids. V shed 5 bases and J 0 bases; nucleotides not matched to a gene: 2. The germline V gene encodes CDR1 GTSNPN and CDR2 SVGIG (reference sequence). The CDR3 DNA reads as TGTGCCTGGGACAGGGGAATGAACACTGAAGCTTTCTTT. This encodes CAWDRGMNTEAFF. Supplemented by reference TRBV30 and TRBJ1-1, the full variable domain reads SQTIHQWPATLVQPVGSPLSLECTVEGTSNPNLYWYRQAAGRGLQLLFYSVGIGQISSEVPQNLSASRPQDRQFILSSKKLLLSDSGFYLCAWDRGMNTEAFFGQGTRLTVV.

A few counts support this clone. This chain connects TRBV5-4 to TRBJ2-1, with TRBD2 identical over 10 bases. Looked up from germline, CDR1 is SGHNT and CDR2 is YYREEE (reference sequence). This CDR3 contains 14 residues. J lost 3 bases, V lost 4 bases, and 1 base had no gene match. The DNA for the CDR3 is TGTGCCAGCAGCCTAGCGGGGGACTACAATGAGCAGTTCTTC. Protein product: CASSLAGDYNEQFF.

This chain uses TRBV5-6 with TRBJ1-5, with D hard to call. The CDR3 length is 15 residues. Trimming shortened V by 0 bases and J by 2 bases, and 9 bases separated the two germline ends. CDR1 is SGHDT and CDR2 is YYEEEE in the germline V gene. CDR3 loop: CASSLGGMGNQPQHF. In nucleotides, the CDR3 is TGTGCCAGCAGCTTGGGAGGGATGGGCAATCAGCCCCAGCATTTT.

V usage is TRBV2 and J usage is TRBJ2-7; D perhaps matches TRBD2 (6 bases). V was shortened by 2 bases and J by 2 bases, with 7 bases between the two germline ends. Germline CDR1 SNHLY, CDR2 FYNNEI. The CDR3 covers 13 residues. CDR3 nucleotides: TGTGCCAGCAGTGAATCGGGAGCCTACGAGCAGTACTTC. Translating gives CASSESGAYEQYF.

The J gene is TRBJ2-5, the V gene TRBV19; TRBD2 matches at 9 bases. CDR3 size: 15 residues. The trim removed 2 bases at V and 0 bases at J, leaving 1 base unmatched. Germline V lookup: CDR1 LNHDA, CDR2 SQIVND (reference sequence). Here the CDR3 DNA reads TGTGCCAGTAGTATACTAGCGGGGAACCAAGAGACCCAGTACTTC. Translating it yields CASSILAGNQETQYF.

The chain recombines TRBV23-1 with TRBJ1-3; D gene ambiguous. TRBV23-1 is recorded as an ORF, its role being uncertain. This CDR3 comprises 20 residues. Trimming took 4 bases from V and 0 from J, leaving 25 bases between them. The CDR3 is CASSLRAQKEARDSGNTIYF. In nucleotides, the CDR3 is TGCGCCAGCAGTCTAAGGGCACAAAAAGAAGCACGGGACTCTGGAAACACCATATATTTT.

This clone occurred a few times. The chain is built from TRBV19 and TRBJ2-1, with 9 bases fitting TRBD1. The CDR3 runs 16 residues. Germline V gene data show CDR1 as LNHDA and CDR2 as SQIVND (reference sequence). V trimming: 4 bases; J trimming: 4 bases; junction bases outside the gene matches: 8. The CDR3 bases are TGTGCCAGTAGTACCAGCGGACAGGGGAGTTACAATGAGCAGTTCTTC. Translating it yields CASSTSGQGSYNEQFF.

The table lists this clone with a few counts. The V call is TRBV7-2, the J call TRBJ2-3, with 8 nucleotides matching TRBD2. The CDR3 is 15 residues long. V lost 0 bases and J lost 4; bases outside the gene matches: 3. Germline V gene data show CDR1 as SGHTA and CDR2 as FQGNSA. The CDR3 protein is CASSLATGGSDTQYF. The CDR3 bases are TGTGCCAGCAGCTTAGCTACGGGGGGGTCAGATACGCAGTATTTT.

V gene TRBV7-9 combines with J gene TRBJ2-7; 9 bases are shared with TRBD1. This CDR3 has 14 residues. CDR1 is SEHNR and CDR2 is FQNEAQ in the germline V gene (reference sequence). The junction had 7 bases not matched to a gene; V was cut back by 3 bases and J by 7 bases. CDR3 region: CASSFGTGFREQYF. In DNA form, the CDR3 reads TGTGCCAGCAGCTTCGGGACAGGGTTTCGAGAGCAGTACTTC. The full variable domain, its missing parts supplied by reference TRBV7-9 and TRBJ2-7, is DTGVSQNPRHKITKRGQNVTFRCDPISEHNRLYWYRQTLGQGPEFLTYFQNEAQLEKSRLLSDRFSAERPKGSFSTLEIQRTEQGDSAMYLCASSFGTGFREQYFGPGTRLTVT.